These 28 T cell receptor beta chains share one sample of origin, sequenced in a study of CD8+CD57+ T cells in acquired aplastic anemia. Profiling that covered TCR beta VDJ and CDR3 relied on genomic DNA as its template. One entry per CDR3 protein, called by TCRdb with MiXCR from the reads. The table shows fewer than 250,000 distinct CDR3 sequences, with 47% occurring only once. The authors sequenced patients whose flow cytometry had shown CD8+CD57+ cell expansion. The source material was sorted CD4+, CD8+, or CD8+CD57+ T cells (not recorded which) from PBMCs. The receptors were sampled from a human donor with aplastic anemia.

There are many counts of this clonotype. V and J are TRBV12-3 or TRBV12-4 and TRBJ2-5, with 8 nucleotides matching TRBD2. This CDR3 comprises 15 residues. V lost 6 bases to trimming and J lost 9 bases; unmatched junction nucleotides: 15. This chain's CDR3 is CASSPGGDTGGAQYF. The CDR3 DNA reads as TGTGCCAGCAGCCCCGGGGGGGACACCGGGGGGGCCCAGTACTTC.

This clonotype appeared once. This chain links TRBV7-9 with TRBJ2-3; 15 bases agree with TRBD2. V was pared by 4 bases and J by 3 bases, with 8 bases of the junction left unmatched. Germline assignment: CDR1 SEHNR and CDR2 FQNEAQ (reference sequence). CDR3 length: 18 amino acids. The CDR3 spells CASSSGTSGRSRTDTQYF. CDR3 DNA sequence: TGTGCCAGCAGCTCCGGGACTAGCGGGAGGTCTAGAACAGATACGCAGTATTTT.

CDR3 amino acids: CASSPGTENSPLHF. The CDR3 coding sequence is TGTGCCAGCAGTCCGGGGACAGAGAATTCACCCCTCCACTTT. V is TRBV12-3 or TRBV12-4 and J is TRBJ1-6; the match to TRBD1 covers 7 bases. The CDR3 totals 14 residues. V dropped 5 bases and J dropped 7; count of bases not matched to a gene: 5.

The CDR3 nucleotides are TGCAGCGTTGAGTTAAGTGCTTATCAGCCCCAGCATTTT. Its translation is CSVELSAYQPQHF. The genes are TRBV29-1 and TRBJ1-5; D is uncertain. V gave up 3 bases and J gave up 5 bases, with 11 bases separating them. Per germline, CDR1 SQVTM and CDR2 ANQGSEA. The CDR3 totals 13 residues.

The chain recombines TRBV16 with TRBJ1-1; D uncertain. The CDR3 sequence is 14 residues long. Germline lookup yields CDR1 KGHSY and CDR2 FQNENV. Trimming took 0 bases from V and 5 from J, leaving 10 bases between them. CDR3 amino acids: CASSQSPGGTEAFF. The CDR3 DNA is TGTGCCAGCAGCCAATCGCCGGGAGGGACTGAAGCTTTCTTT. Filled out from reference TRBV16 and TRBJ1-1, the complete variable domain reads GEEVAQTPKHLVRGEGQKAKLYCAPIKGHSYVFWYQQVLKNEFKFLISFQNENVFDETGMPKERFSAKCLPNSPCSLEIQATKLEDSAVYFCASSQSPGGTEAFFGQGTRLTVV.

This clonotype has ten or more counts. The chain carries TRBV19 and TRBJ1-1; TRBD1 is a possible D gene (5 bases). The ends were cut back, 7 bases at V and 5 bases at J, with 17 bases in the middle. The CDR3 spans 14 residues. Looked up from germline, CDR1 is LNHDA and CDR2 is SQIVND (reference sequence). CDR3 loop: CASTLMGGNTEAFF. The DNA for the CDR3 is TGTGCCAGTACCTTAATGGGGGGGAATACTGAAGCTTTCTTT.

At least ten counts were recorded for this clonotype. The CDR3, as DNA: TGCAGTGCTAGAGAGACTAGCTCCTACAATGAGCAGTTCTTC. This gives the protein CSARETSSYNEQFF. V gene TRBV20-1 combines with J gene TRBJ2-1; TRBD2 is a possible D gene (6 bases). V was shortened by 0 bases and J by 0 bases, with 6 bases between the two germline ends. CDR3 length: 14 amino acids. Germline V lookup: CDR1 DFQATT, CDR2 SNEGSKA (reference sequence).

The gene calls are TRBV9 and TRBJ1-3; D is uncertain. The germline V gene encodes CDR1 SGDLS and CDR2 YYNGEE. The CDR3 consists of 15 residues. V was pared by 0 bases and J by 0 bases, with 7 bases between. CDR3: CASSVAGNSGNTIYF. CDR3 nucleotides: TGTGCCAGCAGCGTAGCGGGAAACTCTGGAAACACCATATATTTT.

This clonotype showed up many times. The rearrangement joins TRBV2 to TRBJ2-4, with D perhaps TRBD1 (5 bases). CDR1 is SNHLY, CDR2 FYNNEI, per germline. The CDR3 covers 10 residues. V was pared by 6 bases and J by 12 bases, with 9 bases between. The DNA for the CDR3 is TGTGCCAGCAGGGGGCCGTATCAGTACTTC. Amino acids: CASRGPYQYF.

This clonotype was observed at least ten times. This chain uses TRBV19 with TRBJ2-2; 10 bases map to TRBD2. From germline, CDR1 is LNHDA and CDR2 SQIVND (reference sequence). This CDR3 has 17 residues. With 3 bases clipped from V and 4 bases from J, the junction kept 8 bases outside the gene matches. The CDR3 coding sequence is TGTGCCAGTAGTATCTCATCTAGCGGGAGTTTCACCGGGGAGCTGTTTTTT. Protein sequence: CASSISSSGSFTGELFF.

This clonotype was recorded many times. The chain joins TRBV2 to TRBJ2-7, with 9 bases that match TRBD2. The ends lost 2 bases at V and 6 bases at J; junction bases unmatched: 5. Germline CDR1 and CDR2: SNHLY and FYNNEI. CDR3 size: 14 residues. CDR3 in DNA: TGTGCCAGCAGTGAAAGTAGCGGGAGTACCGAGCAGTACTTC. Protein product: CASSESSGSTEQYF.

The rearrangement links TRBV2 to TRBJ2-3, with TRBD2 matching 11 bases. The CDR3 covers 14 residues. V shed 4 bases and J 8 bases; nucleotides not matched to a gene: 5. CDR1 and CDR2 from the germline V gene are SNHLY and FYNNEI. Written as DNA, the CDR3 is TGTGCCAGCAGTGGACTAGCGGGACATGCTACGCAGTATTTT. This sequence encodes CASSGLAGHATQYF.

This clonotype was observed at least ten times. This rearrangement joins TRBV4-3 to TRBJ2-7; D gene unclear. V was pared by 0 bases and J by 2 bases, with 5 bases between. The CDR3 covers 13 residues. From germline, CDR1 is LGHNA and CDR2 YSLEER. The CDR3 region has the DNA TGCGCCAGCAGCCAAGATGGGGCCTACGAGCAGTACTTC. Its translation is CASSQDGAYEQYF.

This clonotype was observed a single time. The chain carries TRBV6-9 and TRBJ2-7; D ambiguous. Germline-derived CDR1 and CDR2 are MNHGY and SVAAGI. The V and J ends lost 10 bases and 0 bases respectively, with 25 bases between them. The length of the CDR3 is 17 residues. The CDR3 sequence is CAISDRFRANSSYEQYF. The DNA of the CDR3 is TGTGCCATCAGCGACCGGTTCCGGGCCAATAGCTCCTACGAGCAGTACTTC.

The gene calls are TRBV20-1 and TRBJ2-7; the D gene is possibly TRBD1 (6 bases). From germline, CDR1 is DFQATT and CDR2 SNEGSKA (reference sequence). Trimming left V 6 bases short and J 2 bases short, with 20 bases between. This CDR3 region has 15 residues. DNA of the CDR3: TGCAGTGCGCTATTCCCCGGGACATTAACCTACGAGCAGTACTTC. Translation: CSALFPGTLTYEQYF.

This clonotype was found once. V and J are TRBV20-1 and TRBJ1-2; D not resolved. Germline CDR1 DFQATT, CDR2 SNEGSKA (reference sequence). The CDR3 sequence is 12 residues long. V was pared by 3 bases and J by 4 bases, with 9 bases between. The CDR3 reads CSASKGGYGYTF. The DNA of the CDR3 is TGCAGTGCTAGTAAAGGTGGCTATGGCTACACCTTC.

For this clonotype: Likely a read error: the CDR3 ends without its conserved phenylalanine or tryptophan. The gene calls are TRBV6-5 and TRBJ2-3; D uncertain. CDR3 length: 12 amino acids. V lost 6 bases, J lost 6 bases, and 10 bases lay in between. Germline V gene data show CDR1 as MNHEY and CDR2 as SVGAGI. CDR3 coding DNA: TGTGCCAGCAGCCCCCTCGGGGATACGCAGTATTTG. Translated, it gives CASSPLGDTQYL.

This clonotype was recorded once. This chain uses TRBV7-9 with TRBJ1-2; D gene ambiguous. Between the trimmed V and J ends, which lost 5 bases and 7 bases, there was a span of 14 bases. The CDR3 consists of 13 residues. Looked up from germline, CDR1 is SEHNR and CDR2 is FQNEAQ (reference sequence). The CDR3 protein is CASSPPVQSGYTF. The CDR3 DNA follows: TGTGCCAGCAGCCCGCCGGTTCAGAGTGGCTACACCTTC. The complete variable domain, with remaining parts taken from reference TRBV7-9 and TRBJ1-2, reads DTGVSQNPRHKITKRGQNVTFRCDPISEHNRLYWYRQTLGQGPEFLTYFQNEAQLEKSRLLSDRFSAERPKGSFSTLEIQRTEQGDSAMYLCASSPPVQSGYTFGSGTRLTVV.

The chain combines TRBV7-9 with TRBJ2-7; perhaps TRBD2 as D (6 bases). V was pared by 2 bases and J by 3 bases, with 23 bases between. The CDR3 consists of 18 residues. CDR1 is SEHNR and CDR2 is FQNEAQ in the germline V gene (reference sequence). CDR3 in DNA: TGTGCCAGCAGCTTATTAAAAAGGCTAGCGATTTACTACTACGAGCAGTACTTC. Translating gives CASSLLKRLAIYYYEQYF. Filled out from reference TRBV7-9 and TRBJ2-7, the complete variable domain reads DTGVSQNPRHKITKRGQNVTFRCDPISEHNRLYWYRQTLGQGPEFLTYFQNEAQLEKSRLLSDRFSAERPKGSFSTLEIQRTEQGDSAMYLCASSLLKRLAIYYYEQYFGPGTRLTVT.

V is TRBV7-2 and J is TRBJ1-4; D is uncertain. The V end lost 2 bases, the J end lost 12 bases, and 16 bases lay between the germline ends. The germline CDR1 and CDR2 sequences are SGHTA and FQGNSA. The CDR3 has 14 residues. CDR3 sequence reads: CASSLFPQTEELFF. The CDR3 DNA reads as TGTGCCAGCAGCTTATTCCCCCAGACCGAAGAACTGTTTTTT.

This clonotype was counted many times. The gene calls are TRBV24-1 and TRBJ1-1, with TRBD1 as a possible D gene (5 bases). With 10 bases removed from V and 4 bases from J, the gap between germline ends came to 12 bases. In germline, CDR1 is KGHDR, CDR2 SFDVKD. The CDR3 loop spans 12 amino acids. This CDR3 reads CATGGVGTEAFF. The CDR3 nucleotides are TGTGCCACTGGAGGGGTAGGCACTGAAGCTTTCTTT.

This rearrangement joins TRBV20-1 to TRBJ2-1; maybe TRBD2 (6 bases). The CDR3 spans 15 residues. The ends were cut back, 6 bases at V and 0 bases at J, with 15 bases in the middle. CDR1 and CDR2 (germline): DFQATT, SNEGSKA (reference sequence). CDR3 residues: CSAREESSSYNEQFF. CDR3 nucleotide sequence: TGCAGTGCCAGGGAGGAATCAAGCTCCTACAATGAGCAGTTCTTC.

The chain carries TRBV2 and TRBJ1-1, with D perhaps TRBD1 (5 bases). V lost 7 bases, J lost 5 bases, and 20 bases lay in between. CDR1 SNHLY and CDR2 FYNNEI come from the germline V gene. CDR3 size: 15 residues. The CDR3 region has the DNA TGTGCCAGCATGCTAGCGGGGGGGACGGGGACTGAAGCTTTCTTT. Protein product: CASMLAGGTGTEAFF.

This clonotype was detected only once. The chain employs TRBV25-1 and TRBJ2-3; 7 bases match TRBD2. Germline V gives CDR1 MGHDK, CDR2 SYGVNS. The V and J ends lost 4 bases and 3 bases, in that order; junction bases with no gene match: 4. CDR3 size: 14 residues. The CDR3 spells CASSAQGGTDTQYF. As DNA, the CDR3 is TGTGCCAGCAGTGCGCAGGGAGGGACAGATACGCAGTATTTT.

With respect to this clonotype: This may come from a read error, since a much larger clone is one base off. The rearrangement uses TRBV7-9 and TRBJ2-4; 7 bases fit TRBD1. The CDR3 runs to 14 residues. Germline CDR1 and CDR2: SEHNR and FQNEAQ (reference sequence). The CDR3 DNA reads TGTGCCAGCAGCAACATAGGGACAGCAAACACTCAGTACTTC. Protein sequence: CASSNIGTANTQYF.

The rearrangement links TRBV13 to TRBJ2-1, with D tentatively TRBD2 (5 bases). CDR1 and CDR2 (germline): PRHDT, FYEKMQ (reference sequence). This CDR3 contains 14 residues. With 3 bases removed from V and 4 bases from J, the gap between germline ends came to 10 bases. CDR3 coding DNA: TGTGCCAGCAGCTTTGGGAGCAAATACAATGAGCAGTTCTTC. Translating gives CASSFGSKYNEQFF. Full variable domain (outside the CDR3, taken from reference TRBV13 and TRBJ2-1): AAGVIQSPRHLIKEKRETATLKCYPIPRHDTVYWYQQGPGQDPQFLISFYEKMQSDKGSIPDRFSAQQFSDYHSELNMSSLELGDSALYFCASSFGSKYNEQFFGPGTRLTVL.

A remark on this clonotype: The conserved closing phenylalanine or tryptophan is absent in this CDR3, likely reflecting a read error. The limits of the CDR3 on the DNA are not certain, so only TCRdb's listed CDR3 is given. The V call is TRBV14, the J call TRBJ2-2; the DNA was not used to check the table's D call, TRBD2. The CDR3 extends over 9 residues, inclusive of both ends. Per the germline V gene, CDR1 is SGHDN and CDR2 is FVKESK. The CDR3 sequence is CASSQGGQA.

The gene calls are TRBV5-1 and TRBJ1-1, with D possibly matching TRBD1 (5 bases). The V gene lost 4 bases and the J gene lost 1 base, with 11 bases spanning the gap. CDR3 length equals 14 residues. The germline CDR1 and CDR2 sequences are SGHRS and YFSETQ. The CDR3: CASSATGPNTEAFF. Here the CDR3 DNA reads TGCGCCAGCAGCGCAACAGGACCGAACACTGAAGCTTTCTTT. Filled out from reference TRBV5-1 and TRBJ1-1, the complete variable domain reads KAGVTQTPRYLIKTRGQQVTLSCSPISGHRSVSWYQQTPGQGLQFLFEYFSETQRNKGNFPGRFSGRQFSNSRSEMNVSTLELGDSALYLCASSATGPNTEAFFGQGTRLTVV.